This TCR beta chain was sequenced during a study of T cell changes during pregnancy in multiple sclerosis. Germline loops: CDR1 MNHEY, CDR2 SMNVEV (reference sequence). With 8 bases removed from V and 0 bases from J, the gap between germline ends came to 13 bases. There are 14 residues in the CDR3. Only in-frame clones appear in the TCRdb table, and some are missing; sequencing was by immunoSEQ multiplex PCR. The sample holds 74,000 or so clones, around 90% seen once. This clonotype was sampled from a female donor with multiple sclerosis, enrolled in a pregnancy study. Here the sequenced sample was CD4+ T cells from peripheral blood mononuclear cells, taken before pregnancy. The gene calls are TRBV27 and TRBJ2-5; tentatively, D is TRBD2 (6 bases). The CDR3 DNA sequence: TGTGCCAGCCGGCGAGCGGGCAACCAAGAGACCCAGTACTTC. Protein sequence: CASRRAGNQETQYF.